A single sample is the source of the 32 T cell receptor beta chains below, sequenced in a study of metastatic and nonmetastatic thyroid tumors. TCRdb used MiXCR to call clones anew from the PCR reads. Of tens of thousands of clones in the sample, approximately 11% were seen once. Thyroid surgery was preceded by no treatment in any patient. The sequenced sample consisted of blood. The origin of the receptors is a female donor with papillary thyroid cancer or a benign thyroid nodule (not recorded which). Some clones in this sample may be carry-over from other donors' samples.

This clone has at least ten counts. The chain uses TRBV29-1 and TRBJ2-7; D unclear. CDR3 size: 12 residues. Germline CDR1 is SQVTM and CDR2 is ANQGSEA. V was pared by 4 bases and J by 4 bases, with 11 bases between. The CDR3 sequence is CSVAPDRYEQYF. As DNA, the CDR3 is TGCAGCGTTGCCCCAGACCGTTACGAGCAGTACTTC.

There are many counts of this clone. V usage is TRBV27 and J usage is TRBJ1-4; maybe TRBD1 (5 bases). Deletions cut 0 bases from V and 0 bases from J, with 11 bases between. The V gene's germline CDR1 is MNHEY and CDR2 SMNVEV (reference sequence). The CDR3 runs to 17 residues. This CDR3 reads CASSLSGTEATNEKLFF. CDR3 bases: TGTGCCAGCAGTTTATCCGGGACCGAAGCAACTAATGAAAAACTGTTTTTT.

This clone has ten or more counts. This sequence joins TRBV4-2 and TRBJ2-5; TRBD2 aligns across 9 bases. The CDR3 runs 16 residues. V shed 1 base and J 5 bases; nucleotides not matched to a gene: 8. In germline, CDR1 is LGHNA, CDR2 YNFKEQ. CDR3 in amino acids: CASSQGGVSGSETQYF. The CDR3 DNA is TGTGCCAGCAGCCAAGGAGGCGTTAGCGGGAGTGAGACCCAGTACTTC.

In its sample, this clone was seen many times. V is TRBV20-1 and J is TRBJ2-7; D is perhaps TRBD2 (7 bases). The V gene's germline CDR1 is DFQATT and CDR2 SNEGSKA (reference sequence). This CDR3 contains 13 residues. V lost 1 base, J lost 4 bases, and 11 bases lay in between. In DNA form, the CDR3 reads TGCAGTGCTAGAGGGGGGCGGGAGTACGAGCAGTACTTC. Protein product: CSARGGREYEQYF.

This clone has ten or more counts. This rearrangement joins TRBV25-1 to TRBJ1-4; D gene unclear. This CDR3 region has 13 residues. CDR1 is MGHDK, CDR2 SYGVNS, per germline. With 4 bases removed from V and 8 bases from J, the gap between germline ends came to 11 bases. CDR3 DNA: TGTGCCAGCAGTGGGAGACGCCTAGAAAAACTGTTTTTT. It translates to CASSGRRLEKLFF.

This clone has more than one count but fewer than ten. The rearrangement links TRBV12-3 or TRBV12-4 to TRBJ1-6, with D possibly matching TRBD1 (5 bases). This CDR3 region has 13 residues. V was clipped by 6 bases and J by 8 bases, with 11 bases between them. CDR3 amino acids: CASSPGTHSPLHF. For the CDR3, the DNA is TGTGCCAGCAGCCCCGGGACTCATTCACCCCTCCACTTT.

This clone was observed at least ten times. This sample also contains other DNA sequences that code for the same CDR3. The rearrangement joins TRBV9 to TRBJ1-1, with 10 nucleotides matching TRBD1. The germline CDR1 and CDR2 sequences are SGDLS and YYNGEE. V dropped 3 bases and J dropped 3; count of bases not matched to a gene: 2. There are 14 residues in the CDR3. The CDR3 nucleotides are TGTGCCAGCAGCGATGGGACAGGGGACACTGAAGCTTTCTTT. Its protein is CASSDGTGDTEAFF. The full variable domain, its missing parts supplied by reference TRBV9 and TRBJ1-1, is DSGVTQTPKHLITATGQRVTLRCSPRSGDLSVYWYQQSLDQGLQFLIQYYNGEERAKGNILERFSAQQFPDLHSELNLSSLELGDSALYFCASSDGTGDTEAFFGQGTRLTVV.

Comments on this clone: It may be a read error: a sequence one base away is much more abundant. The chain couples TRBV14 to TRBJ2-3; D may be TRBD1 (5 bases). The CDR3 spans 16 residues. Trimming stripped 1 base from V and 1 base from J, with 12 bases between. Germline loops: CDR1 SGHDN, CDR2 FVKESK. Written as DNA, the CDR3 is TGTGCCAGCAGCCAAGCCCCGCGACAGCGCACAGATACGCAGTATTTT. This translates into CASSQAPRQRTDTQYF.

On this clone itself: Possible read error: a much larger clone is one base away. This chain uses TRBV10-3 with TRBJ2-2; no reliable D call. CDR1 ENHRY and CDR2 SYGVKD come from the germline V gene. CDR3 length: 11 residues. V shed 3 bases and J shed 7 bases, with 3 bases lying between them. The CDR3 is CAISDFGELFF. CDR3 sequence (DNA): TGTGCCATCAGTGACTTCGGGGAGCTGTTTTTT.

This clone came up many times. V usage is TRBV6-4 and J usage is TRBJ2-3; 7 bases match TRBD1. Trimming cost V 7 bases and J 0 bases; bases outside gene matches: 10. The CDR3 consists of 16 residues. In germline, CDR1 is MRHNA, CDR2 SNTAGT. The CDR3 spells CASTFRDSTSTDTQYF. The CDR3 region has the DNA TGTGCCAGCACCTTCCGGGACAGCACTAGCACAGATACGCAGTATTTT.

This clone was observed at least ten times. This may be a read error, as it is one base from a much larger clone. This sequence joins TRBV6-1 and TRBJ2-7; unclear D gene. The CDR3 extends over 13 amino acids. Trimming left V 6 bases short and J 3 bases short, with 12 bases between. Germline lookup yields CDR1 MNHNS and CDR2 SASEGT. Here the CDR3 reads CASSWQYYYEQYF. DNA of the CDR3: TGTGCCAGCAGCTGGCAGTACTACTACGAGCAGTACTTC.

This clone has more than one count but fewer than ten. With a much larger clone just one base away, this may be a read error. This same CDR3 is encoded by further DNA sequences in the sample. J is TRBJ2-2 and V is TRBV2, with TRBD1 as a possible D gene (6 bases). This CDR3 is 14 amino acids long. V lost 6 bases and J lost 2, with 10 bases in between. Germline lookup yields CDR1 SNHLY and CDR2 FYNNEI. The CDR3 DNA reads TGTGCCAGCAGCGAACAGGGAAACACCGGGGAGCTGTTTTTT. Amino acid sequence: CASSEQGNTGELFF.

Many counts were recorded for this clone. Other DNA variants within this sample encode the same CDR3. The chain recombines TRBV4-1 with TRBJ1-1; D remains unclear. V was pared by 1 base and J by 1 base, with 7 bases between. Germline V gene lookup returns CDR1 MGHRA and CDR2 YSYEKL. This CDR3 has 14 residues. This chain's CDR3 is CASSQVSGNTEAFF. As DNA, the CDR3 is TGCGCCAGCAGCCAAGTGTCCGGGAACACTGAAGCTTTCTTT.

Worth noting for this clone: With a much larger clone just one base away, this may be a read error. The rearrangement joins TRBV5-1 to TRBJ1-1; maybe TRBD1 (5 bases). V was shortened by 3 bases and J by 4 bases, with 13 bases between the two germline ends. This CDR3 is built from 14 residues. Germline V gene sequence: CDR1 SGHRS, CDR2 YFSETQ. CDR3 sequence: CASSSRGWVTEAFF. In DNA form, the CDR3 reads TGCGCCAGCAGCTCACGGGGGTGGGTCACTGAAGCTTTCTTT.

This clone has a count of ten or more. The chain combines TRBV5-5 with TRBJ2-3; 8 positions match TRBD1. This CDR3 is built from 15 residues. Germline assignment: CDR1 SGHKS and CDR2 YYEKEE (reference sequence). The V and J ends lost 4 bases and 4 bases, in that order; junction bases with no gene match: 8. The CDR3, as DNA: TGTGCCAGCAGCAATGGGACAGGTGCGTCAGATACGCAGTATTTT. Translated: CASSNGTGASDTQYF. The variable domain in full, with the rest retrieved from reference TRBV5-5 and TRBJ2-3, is DAGVTQSPTHLIKTRGQQVTLRCSPISGHKSVSWYQQVLGQGPQFIFQYYEKEERGRGNFPDRFSARQFPNYSSELNVNALLLGDSALYLCASSNGTGASDTQYFGPGTRLTVL.

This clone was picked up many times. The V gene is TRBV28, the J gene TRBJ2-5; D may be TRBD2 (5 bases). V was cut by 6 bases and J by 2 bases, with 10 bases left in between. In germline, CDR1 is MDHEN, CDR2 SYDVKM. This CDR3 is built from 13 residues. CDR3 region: CASSPRGQETQYF. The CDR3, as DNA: TGTGCCAGCAGCCCGAGAGGGCAAGAGACCCAGTACTTC. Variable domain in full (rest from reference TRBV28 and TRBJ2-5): DVKVTQSSRYLVKRTGEKVFLECVQDMDHENMFWYRQDPGLGLRLIYFSYDVKMKEKGDIPEGYSVSREKKERFSLILESASTNQTSMYLCASSPRGQETQYFGPGTRLLVL.

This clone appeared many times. The CDR3 loop reads CASSPTGTGNTIYF. In nucleotides, the CDR3 is TGTGCCAGTAGTCCGACAGGAACTGGAAACACCATATATTTT. This sequence joins TRBV19 and TRBJ1-3; possible D gene TRBD1, 6 bases. The length of the CDR3 is 14 residues. The germline V gene has CDR1 LNHDA and CDR2 SQIVND (reference sequence). The V and J ends lost 5 bases and 2 bases respectively, with 10 bases between them.

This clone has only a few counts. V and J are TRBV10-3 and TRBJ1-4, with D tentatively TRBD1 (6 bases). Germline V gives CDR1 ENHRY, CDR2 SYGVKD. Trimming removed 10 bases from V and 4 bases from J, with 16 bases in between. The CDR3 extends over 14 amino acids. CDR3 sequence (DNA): TGTGCCACCGGCGGTTCAGGGGATAATGAAAAACTGTTTTTT. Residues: CATGGSGDNEKLFF.

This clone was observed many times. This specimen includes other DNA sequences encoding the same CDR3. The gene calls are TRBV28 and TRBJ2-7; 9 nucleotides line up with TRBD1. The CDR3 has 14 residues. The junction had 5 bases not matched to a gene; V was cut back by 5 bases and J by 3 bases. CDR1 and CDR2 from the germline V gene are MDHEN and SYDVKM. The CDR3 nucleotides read TGTGCCAGCAGTACCGGGACAGGGAGCTACGAGCAGTACTTC. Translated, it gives CASSTGTGSYEQYF.

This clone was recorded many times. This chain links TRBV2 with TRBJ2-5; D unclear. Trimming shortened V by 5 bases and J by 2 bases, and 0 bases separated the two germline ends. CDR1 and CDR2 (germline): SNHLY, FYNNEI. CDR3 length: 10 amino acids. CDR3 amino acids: CASSQETQYF. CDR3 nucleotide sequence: TGTGCCAGCAGTCAAGAGACCCAGTACTTC.

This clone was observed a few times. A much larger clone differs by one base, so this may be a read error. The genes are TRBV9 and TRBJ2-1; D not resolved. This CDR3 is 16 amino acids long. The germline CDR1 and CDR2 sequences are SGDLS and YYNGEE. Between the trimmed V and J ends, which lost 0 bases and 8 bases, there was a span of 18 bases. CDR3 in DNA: TGTGCCAGCAGCGTAGGTGGGTTAGCTTTGGTGTATGAGCAGTTCTTC. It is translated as CASSVGGLALVYEQFF.

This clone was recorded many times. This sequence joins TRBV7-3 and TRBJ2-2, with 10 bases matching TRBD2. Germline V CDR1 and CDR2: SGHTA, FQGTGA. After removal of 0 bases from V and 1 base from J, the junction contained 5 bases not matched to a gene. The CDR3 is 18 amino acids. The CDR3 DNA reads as TGTGCCAGCAGCTTAACCGGACTAGCGGAAGTGAACACCGGGGAGCTGTTTTTT. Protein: CASSLTGLAEVNTGELFF.

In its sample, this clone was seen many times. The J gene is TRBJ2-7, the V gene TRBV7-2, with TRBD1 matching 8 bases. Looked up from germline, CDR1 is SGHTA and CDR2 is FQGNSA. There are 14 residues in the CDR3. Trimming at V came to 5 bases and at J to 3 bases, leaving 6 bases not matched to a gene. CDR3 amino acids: CASSLQGADYEQYF. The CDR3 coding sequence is TGTGCCAGCAGCCTCCAGGGGGCTGACTACGAGCAGTACTTC.

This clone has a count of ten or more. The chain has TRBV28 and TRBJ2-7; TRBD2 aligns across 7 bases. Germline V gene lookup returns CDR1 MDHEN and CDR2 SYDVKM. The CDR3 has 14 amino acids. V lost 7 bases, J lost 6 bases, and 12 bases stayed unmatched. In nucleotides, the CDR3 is TGTGCCAGCACCCCTGGCGGGAGTTTGGGCGAGCAGTACTTC. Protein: CASTPGGSLGEQYF.

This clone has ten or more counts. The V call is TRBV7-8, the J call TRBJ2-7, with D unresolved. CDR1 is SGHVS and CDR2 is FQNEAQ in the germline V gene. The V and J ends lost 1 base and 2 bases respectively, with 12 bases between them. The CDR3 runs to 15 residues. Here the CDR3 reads CASSLDRTRPYEQYF. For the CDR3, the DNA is TGTGCCAGCAGCTTAGATCGGACCCGACCCTACGAGCAGTACTTC. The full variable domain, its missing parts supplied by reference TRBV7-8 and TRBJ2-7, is GAGVSQSPRYKVAKRGQDVALRCDPISGHVSLFWYQQALGQGPEFLTYFQNEAQLDKSGLPSDRFFAERPEGSVSTLKIQRTQQEDSAVYLCASSLDRTRPYEQYFGPGTRLTVT.

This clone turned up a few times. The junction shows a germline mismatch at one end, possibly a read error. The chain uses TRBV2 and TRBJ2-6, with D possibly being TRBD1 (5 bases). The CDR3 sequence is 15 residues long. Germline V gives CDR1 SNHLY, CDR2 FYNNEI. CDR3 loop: CASRAFHSGANVLAF. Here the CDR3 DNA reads TGTGCCAGCAGGGCTTTTCATTCTGGGGCCAACGTCCTGGCTTTC. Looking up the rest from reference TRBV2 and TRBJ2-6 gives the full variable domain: EPEVTQTPSHQVTQMGQEVILRCVPISNHLYFYWYRQILGQKVEFLVSFYNNEISEKSEIFDDQFSVERPDGSNFTLKIRSTKLEDSAMYFCASRAFHSGANVLAFGAGSRLTVL.

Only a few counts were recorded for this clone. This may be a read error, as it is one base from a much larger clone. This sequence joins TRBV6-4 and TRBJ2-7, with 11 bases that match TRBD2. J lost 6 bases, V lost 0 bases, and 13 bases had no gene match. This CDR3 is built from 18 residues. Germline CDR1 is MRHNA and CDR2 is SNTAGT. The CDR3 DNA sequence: TGTGCCAGCAGTGACTCTGCTAGCGGGAGGTACGATACCAGCGAGCAGTACTTC. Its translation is CASSDSASGRYDTSEQYF.

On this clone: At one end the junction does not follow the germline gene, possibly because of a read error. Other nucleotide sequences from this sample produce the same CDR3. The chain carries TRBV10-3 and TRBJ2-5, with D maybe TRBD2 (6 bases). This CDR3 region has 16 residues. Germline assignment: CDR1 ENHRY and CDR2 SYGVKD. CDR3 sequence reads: CAISEAAGSLKETQYF. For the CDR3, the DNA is TGTGCCATCAGTGAGGCCGCGGGGAGCCTTAAAGAGACCCAGTACTTT.

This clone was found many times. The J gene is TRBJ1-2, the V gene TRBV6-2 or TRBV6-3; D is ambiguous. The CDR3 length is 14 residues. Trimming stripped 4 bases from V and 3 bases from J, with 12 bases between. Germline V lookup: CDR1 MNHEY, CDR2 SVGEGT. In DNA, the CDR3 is TGTGCCAGCAGTTTTAAGAGTGATTACTATGGCTACACCTTC. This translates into CASSFKSDYYGYTF.

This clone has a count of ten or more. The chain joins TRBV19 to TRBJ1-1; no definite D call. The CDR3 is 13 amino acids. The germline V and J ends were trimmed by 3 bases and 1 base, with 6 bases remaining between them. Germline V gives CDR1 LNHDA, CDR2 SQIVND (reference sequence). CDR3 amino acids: CASSIKENTEAFF. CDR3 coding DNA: TGTGCCAGTAGTATCAAGGAGAACACTGAAGCTTTCTTT.

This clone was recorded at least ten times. Written as DNA, the CDR3 is TGTGCCAGCAGGTTTGGACAGGGGGTGATCAATGAGCAGTTCTTC. Translated: CASRFGQGVINEQFF. V gene TRBV28 combines with J gene TRBJ2-1, with TRBD1 matching 10 bases. From germline, CDR1 is MDHEN and CDR2 SYDVKM. V was pared by 6 bases and J by 6 bases, with 8 bases of the junction left unmatched. The CDR3 length is 15 residues.

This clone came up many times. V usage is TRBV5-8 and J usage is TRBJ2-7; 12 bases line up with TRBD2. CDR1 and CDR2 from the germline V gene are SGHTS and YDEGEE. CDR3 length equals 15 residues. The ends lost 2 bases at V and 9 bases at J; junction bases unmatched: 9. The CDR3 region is CASSLAGTSGLGQYF. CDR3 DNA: TGTGCCAGCAGCTTAGCCGGGACTAGCGGGTTGGGGCAGTACTTC.